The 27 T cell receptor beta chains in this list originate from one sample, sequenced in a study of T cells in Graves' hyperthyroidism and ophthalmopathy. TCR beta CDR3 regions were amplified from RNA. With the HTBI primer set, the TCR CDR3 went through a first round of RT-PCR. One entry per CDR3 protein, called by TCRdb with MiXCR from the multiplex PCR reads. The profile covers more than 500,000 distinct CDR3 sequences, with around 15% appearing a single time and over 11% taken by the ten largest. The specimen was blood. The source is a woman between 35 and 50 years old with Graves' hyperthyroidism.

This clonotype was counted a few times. DNA of the CDR3: TGTGCCAGCAGGCCGAGCGGGAGAGGACAAGAGACCCAGTACTTC. This encodes CASRPSGRGQETQYF. V and J are TRBV13 and TRBJ2-5, with 8 nucleotides matching TRBD2. Trimming at V came to 6 bases and at J to 2 bases, leaving 8 bases not matched to a gene. In germline, CDR1 is PRHDT, CDR2 FYEKMQ (reference sequence). The CDR3 covers 15 residues.

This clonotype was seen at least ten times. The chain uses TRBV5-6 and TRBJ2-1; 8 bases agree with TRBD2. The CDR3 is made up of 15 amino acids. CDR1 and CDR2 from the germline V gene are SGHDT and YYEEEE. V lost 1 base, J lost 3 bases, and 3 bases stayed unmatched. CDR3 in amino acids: CASSLQGLGYNEQFF. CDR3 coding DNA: TGTGCCAGCAGCTTGCAGGGACTAGGCTACAATGAGCAGTTCTTC.

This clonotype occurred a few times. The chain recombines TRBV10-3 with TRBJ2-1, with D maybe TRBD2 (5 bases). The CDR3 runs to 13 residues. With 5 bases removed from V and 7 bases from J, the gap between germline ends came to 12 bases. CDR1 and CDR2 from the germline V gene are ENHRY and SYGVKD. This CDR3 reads CAISRVGVNEQFF. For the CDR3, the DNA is TGTGCCATCAGTAGGGTCGGGGTGAATGAGCAGTTCTTC.

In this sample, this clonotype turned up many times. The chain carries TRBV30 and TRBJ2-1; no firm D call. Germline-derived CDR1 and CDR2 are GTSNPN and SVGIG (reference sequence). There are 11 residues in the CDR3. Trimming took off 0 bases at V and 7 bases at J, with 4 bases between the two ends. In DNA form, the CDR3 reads TGTGCCTGGAGTGTCAGGAATGAGCAGTTCTTC. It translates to CAWSVRNEQFF.

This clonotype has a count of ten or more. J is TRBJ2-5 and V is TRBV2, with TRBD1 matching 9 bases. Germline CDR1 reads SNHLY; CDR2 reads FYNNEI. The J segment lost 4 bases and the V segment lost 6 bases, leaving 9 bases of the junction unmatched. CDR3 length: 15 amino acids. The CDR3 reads CASRTGQGSTETQYF. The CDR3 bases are TGTGCCAGCAGAACCGGACAGGGGTCGACAGAGACCCAGTACTTC.

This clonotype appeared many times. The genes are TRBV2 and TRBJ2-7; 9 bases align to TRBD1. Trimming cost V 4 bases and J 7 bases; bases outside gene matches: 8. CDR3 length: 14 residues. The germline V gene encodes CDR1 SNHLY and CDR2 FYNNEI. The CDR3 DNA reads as TGTGCCAGCAGTGCTGGGACAGGGCTTGGGGAGCAGTACTTC. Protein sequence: CASSAGTGLGEQYF.

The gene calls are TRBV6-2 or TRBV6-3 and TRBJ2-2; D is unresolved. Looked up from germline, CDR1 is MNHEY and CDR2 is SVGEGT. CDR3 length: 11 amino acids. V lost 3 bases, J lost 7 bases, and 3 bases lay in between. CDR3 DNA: TGTGCCAGCAGTTATATCGGGGAGCTGTTTTTT. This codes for CASSYIGELFF.

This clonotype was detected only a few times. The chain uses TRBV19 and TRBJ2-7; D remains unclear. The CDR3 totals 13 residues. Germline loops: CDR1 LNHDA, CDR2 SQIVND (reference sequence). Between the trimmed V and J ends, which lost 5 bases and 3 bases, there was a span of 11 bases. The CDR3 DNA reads TGTGCCAGTAGTCCCCTCGACGGCTACGAGCAGTACTTC. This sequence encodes CASSPLDGYEQYF.

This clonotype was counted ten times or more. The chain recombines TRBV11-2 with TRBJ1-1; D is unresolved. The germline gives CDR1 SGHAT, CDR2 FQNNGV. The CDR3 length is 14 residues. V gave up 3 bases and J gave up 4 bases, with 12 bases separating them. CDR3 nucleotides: TGTGCCAGCAGCTTTGAAGCCTCCCGCACTGAAGCTTTCTTT. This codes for CASSFEASRTEAFF. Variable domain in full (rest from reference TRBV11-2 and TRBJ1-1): EAGVAQSPRYKIIEKRQSVAFWCNPISGHATLYWYQQILGQGPKLLIQFQNNGVVDDSQLPKDRFSAERLKGVDSTLKIQPAKLEDSAVYLCASSFEASRTEAFFGQGTRLTVV.

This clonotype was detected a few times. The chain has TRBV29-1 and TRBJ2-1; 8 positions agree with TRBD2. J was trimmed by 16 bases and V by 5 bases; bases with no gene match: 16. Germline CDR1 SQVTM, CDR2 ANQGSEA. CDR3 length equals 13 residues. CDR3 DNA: TGCAGCGTTAGCGGGAGCTCCTACAATGAGCGTTTCTTC. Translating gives CSVSGSSYNERFF.

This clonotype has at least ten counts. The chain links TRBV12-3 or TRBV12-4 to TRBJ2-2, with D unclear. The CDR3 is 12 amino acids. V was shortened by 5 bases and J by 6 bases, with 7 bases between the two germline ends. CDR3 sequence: CASSREPGELFF. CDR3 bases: TGTGCCAGCAGTCGAGAGCCCGGGGAGCTGTTTTTT.

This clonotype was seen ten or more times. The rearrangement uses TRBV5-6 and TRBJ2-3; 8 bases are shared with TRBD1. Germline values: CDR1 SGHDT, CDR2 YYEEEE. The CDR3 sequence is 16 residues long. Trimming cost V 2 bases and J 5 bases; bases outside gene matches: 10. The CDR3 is CASSFPTGAGGDTQYF. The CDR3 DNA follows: TGTGCCAGCAGCTTCCCGACAGGGGCGGGTGGAGATACGCAGTATTTT.

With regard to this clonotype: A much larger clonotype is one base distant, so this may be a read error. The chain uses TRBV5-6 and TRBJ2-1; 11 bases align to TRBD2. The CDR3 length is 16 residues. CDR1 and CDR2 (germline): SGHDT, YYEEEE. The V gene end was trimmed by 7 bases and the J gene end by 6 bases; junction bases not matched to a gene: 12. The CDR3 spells CASFTPGTSGLNEQFF. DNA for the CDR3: TGTGCCAGCTTCACCCCCGGGACTAGCGGCCTCAATGAGCAGTTCTTC. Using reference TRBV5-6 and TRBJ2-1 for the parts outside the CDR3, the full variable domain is DAGVTQSPTHLIKTRGQQVTLRCSPKSGHDTVSWYQQALGQGPQFIFQYYEEEERQRGNFPDRFSGHQFPNYSSELNVNALLLGDSALYLCASFTPGTSGLNEQFFGPGTRLTVL.

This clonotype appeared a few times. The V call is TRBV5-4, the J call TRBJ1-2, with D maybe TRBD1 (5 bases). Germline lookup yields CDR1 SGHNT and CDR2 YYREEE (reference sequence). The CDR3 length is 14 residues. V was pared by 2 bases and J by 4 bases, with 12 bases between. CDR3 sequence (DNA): TGTGCCAGCAGCTTCCAGGGTGGTGGCTATGGCTACACCTTC. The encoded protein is CASSFQGGGYGYTF. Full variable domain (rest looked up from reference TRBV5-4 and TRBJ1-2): ETGVTQSPTHLIKTRGQQVTLRCSSQSGHNTVSWYQQALGQGPQFIFQYYREEENGRGNFPPRFSGLQFPNYSSELNVNALELDDSALYLCASSFQGGGYGYTFGSGTRLTVV.

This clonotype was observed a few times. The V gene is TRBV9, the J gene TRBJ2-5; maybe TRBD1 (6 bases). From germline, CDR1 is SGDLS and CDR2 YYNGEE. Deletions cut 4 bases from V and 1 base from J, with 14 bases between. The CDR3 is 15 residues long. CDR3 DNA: TGTGCCAGCAGCTGGAGAGGGGGTTCCCAAGAGACCCAGTACTTC. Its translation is CASSWRGGSQETQYF.

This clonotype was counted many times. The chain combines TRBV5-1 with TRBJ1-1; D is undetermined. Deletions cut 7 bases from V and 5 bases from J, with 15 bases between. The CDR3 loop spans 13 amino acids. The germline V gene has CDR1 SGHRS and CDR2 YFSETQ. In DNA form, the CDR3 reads TGCGCCAGCGGGTCCCCAGGCGGTACTGAAGCTTTCTTT. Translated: CASGSPGGTEAFF.

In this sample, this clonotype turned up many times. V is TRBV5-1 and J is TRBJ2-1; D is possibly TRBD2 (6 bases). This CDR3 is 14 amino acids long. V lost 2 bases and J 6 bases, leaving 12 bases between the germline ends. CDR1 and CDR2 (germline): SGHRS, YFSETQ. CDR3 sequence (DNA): TGCGCCAGCAGCTTATGGGGGGAGCCCAATGAGCAGTTCTTC. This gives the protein CASSLWGEPNEQFF.

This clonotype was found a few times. CDR3 nucleotide sequence: TGTGCCAGCAGCCAAGCGAAGGGGGTGGGCTACACCTTC. It yields the protein CASSQAKGVGYTF. This chain joins TRBV3-1 and TRBJ1-2; maybe TRBD1 (6 bases). In germline, CDR1 is LGHDT, CDR2 YNNKEL (reference sequence). The CDR3 runs 13 residues. The V end lost 1 base, the J end lost 8 bases, and 11 bases lay between the germline ends.

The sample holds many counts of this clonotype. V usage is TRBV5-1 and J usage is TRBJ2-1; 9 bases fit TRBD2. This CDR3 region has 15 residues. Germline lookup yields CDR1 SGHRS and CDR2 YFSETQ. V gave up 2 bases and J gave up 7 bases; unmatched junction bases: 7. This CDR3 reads CASSLPSGVRNEQFF. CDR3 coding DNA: TGCGCCAGCAGCTTACCTAGCGGGGTACGGAATGAGCAGTTCTTC.

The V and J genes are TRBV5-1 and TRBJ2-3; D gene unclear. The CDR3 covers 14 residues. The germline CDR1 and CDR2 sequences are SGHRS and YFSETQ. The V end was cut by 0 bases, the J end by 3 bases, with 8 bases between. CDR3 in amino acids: CASSLATVTDTQYF. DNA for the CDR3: TGCGCCAGCAGCTTGGCAACAGTTACAGATACGCAGTATTTT.

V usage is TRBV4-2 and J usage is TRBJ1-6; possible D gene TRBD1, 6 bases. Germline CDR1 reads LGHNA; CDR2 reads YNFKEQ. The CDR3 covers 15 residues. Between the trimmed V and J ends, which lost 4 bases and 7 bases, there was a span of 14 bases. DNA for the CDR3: TGTGCCAGCAGCCCAGGGGAAGGCGACAATTCACCCCTCCACTTT. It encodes CASSPGEGDNSPLHF.

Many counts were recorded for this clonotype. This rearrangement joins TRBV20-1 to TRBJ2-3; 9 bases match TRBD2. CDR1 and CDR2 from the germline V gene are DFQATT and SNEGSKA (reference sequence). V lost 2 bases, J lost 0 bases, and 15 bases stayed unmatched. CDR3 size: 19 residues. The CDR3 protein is CSARNLWTSDTSSTDTQYF. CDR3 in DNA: TGCAGTGCTAGAAATTTATGGACTAGCGACACCTCTAGCACAGATACGCAGTATTTT.

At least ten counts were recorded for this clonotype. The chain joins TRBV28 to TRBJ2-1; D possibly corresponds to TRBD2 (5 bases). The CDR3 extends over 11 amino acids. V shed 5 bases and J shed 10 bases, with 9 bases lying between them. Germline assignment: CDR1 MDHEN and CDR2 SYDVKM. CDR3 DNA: TGTGCCAGCAGTCTAAGACTAGAGCAGTTCTTC. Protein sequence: CASSLRLEQFF.

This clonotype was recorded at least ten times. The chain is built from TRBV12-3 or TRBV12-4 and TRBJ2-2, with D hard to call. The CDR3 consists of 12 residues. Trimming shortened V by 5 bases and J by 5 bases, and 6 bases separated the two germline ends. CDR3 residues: CASSGWTGELFF. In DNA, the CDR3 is TGTGCCAGCAGTGGATGGACCGGGGAGCTGTTTTTT.

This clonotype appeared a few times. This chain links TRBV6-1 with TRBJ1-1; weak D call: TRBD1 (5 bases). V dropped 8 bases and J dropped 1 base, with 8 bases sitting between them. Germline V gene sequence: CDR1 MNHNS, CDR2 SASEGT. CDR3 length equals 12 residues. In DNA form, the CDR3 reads TGTGCCAGCGGGAGGGGGAACACTGAAGCTTTCTTT. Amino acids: CASGRGNTEAFF.

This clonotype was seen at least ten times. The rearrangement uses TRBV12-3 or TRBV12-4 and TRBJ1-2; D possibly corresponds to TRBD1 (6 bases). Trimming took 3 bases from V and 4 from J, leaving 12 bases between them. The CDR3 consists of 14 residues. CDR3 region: CASSFGGRSYGYTF. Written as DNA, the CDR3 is TGTGCCAGCAGTTTTGGGGGGCGCAGCTATGGCTACACCTTC.

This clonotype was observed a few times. The CDR3 here is CASSSGTSGRRETQYF. CDR3 DNA: TGCGCCAGCAGCTCCGGGACTAGCGGGAGGCGAGAGACCCAGTACTTC. This chain uses TRBV5-1 with TRBJ2-5; TRBD2 matches 15 bases. The V segment lost 3 bases and the J segment 4 bases; nucleotides outside the gene matches: 4. The CDR3 contains 16 residues. From germline, CDR1 is SGHRS and CDR2 YFSETQ.